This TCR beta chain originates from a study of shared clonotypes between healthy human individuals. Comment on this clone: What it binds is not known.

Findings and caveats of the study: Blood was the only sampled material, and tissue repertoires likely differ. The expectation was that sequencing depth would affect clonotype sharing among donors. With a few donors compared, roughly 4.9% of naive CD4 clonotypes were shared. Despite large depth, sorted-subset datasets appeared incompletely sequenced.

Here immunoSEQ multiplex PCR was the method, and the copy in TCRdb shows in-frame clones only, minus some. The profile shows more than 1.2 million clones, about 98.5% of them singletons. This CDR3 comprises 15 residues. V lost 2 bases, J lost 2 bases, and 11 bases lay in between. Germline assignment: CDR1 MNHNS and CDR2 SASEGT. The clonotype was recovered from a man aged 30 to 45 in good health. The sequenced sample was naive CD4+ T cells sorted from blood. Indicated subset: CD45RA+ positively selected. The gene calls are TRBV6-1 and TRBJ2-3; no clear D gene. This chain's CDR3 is CASSETGPITDTQYF. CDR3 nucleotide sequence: TGTGCCAGCAGTGAAACGGGCCCTATCACAGATACGCAGTATTTT.